This TCR beta chain was identified during a study of immune evolution from preneoplasia to lung adenocarcinoma. Study findings and constraints: From normal lung to invasive adenocarcinoma, top clone frequencies appeared to decrease. Normal lung had highest clonality; later lesions appeared denser, more diverse.

About this clone itself: Antigen specificity is unknown.

CDR1 and CDR2 from the germline V gene are SGHDT and YYEEEE. Trimming at V came to 6 bases and at J to 9 bases, leaving 18 bases not matched to a gene. This CDR3 contains 16 residues. Clones were sequenced by immunoSEQ multiplex PCR, and TCRdb holds only the in-frame ones, with some missing. This sample has roughly 5,400 clones, with 75% to 90% found just once. The sequence derives from a person aged 55-85 years with lung adenocarcinoma. The V call is TRBV5-6, the J call TRBJ2-1; TRBD2 aligns across 7 bases. The sample comprised FFPE minimally invasive lung adenocarcinoma tissue. CDR3 DNA sequence: TGTGCCAGCACCTCCGCCCTCGGGGGGTGGGTCCCTGAGCAGTTCTTC. This sequence encodes CASTSALGGWVPEQFF.